Listed here are 18 T cell receptor beta chains from one sample, sequenced in a study of blood T cell repertoires in COVID-19. Sequenced by immunoSEQ multiplex PCR; TCRdb stores in-frame clones only, minus some. The sample includes about 220,000 clones, around 82% of them seen just once. Sequenced input: peripheral blood. The receptors derive from a woman in her fifties or sixties with acute or convalescent COVID-19.

The chain is built from TRBV6-1 and TRBJ1-1, with D possibly matching TRBD1 (5 bases). The V end lost 0 bases, the J end lost 1 base, and 15 bases lay between the germline ends. The germline gives CDR1 MNHNS, CDR2 SASEGT. The CDR3 loop spans 17 amino acids. The CDR3 nucleotides read TGTGCCAGCAGTGAAGCTGGGGGGACGGGTGCGAACACTGAAGCTTTCTTT. This gives the protein CASSEAGGTGANTEAFF.

This clone appeared once. V gene TRBV7-8 combines with J gene TRBJ2-1; 8 bases line up with TRBD2. V lost 2 bases to trimming and J lost 9 bases; unmatched junction nucleotides: 3. The CDR3 runs 13 residues. Germline CDR1 is SGHVS and CDR2 is FQNEAQ. This chain's CDR3 is CASSLFRGGEQFF. DNA of the CDR3: TGTGCCAGCAGCTTATTCCGGGGGGGTGAGCAGTTCTTC.

The V and J genes are TRBV4-1 and TRBJ1-2, with 9 bases lining up with TRBD1. CDR1 is MGHRA and CDR2 is YSYEKL in the germline V gene. V shed 1 base and J 7 bases; nucleotides not matched to a gene: 7. The CDR3 has 15 amino acids. In DNA, the CDR3 is TGCGCCAGCAGCCAAGGAGAAAACAGGGGGCTTGGCTACACCTTC. It yields the protein CASSQGENRGLGYTF.

This chain uses TRBV10-3 with TRBJ1-2; the match to TRBD1 covers 7 bases. The CDR3 is made up of 14 amino acids. After removal of 2 bases from V and 8 bases from J, the junction contained 8 bases not matched to a gene. Germline V CDR1 and CDR2: ENHRY, SYGVKD. The CDR3 region has the DNA TGTGCCATCAGTGAGGGTGACAGGGCCGAAGGCTACACCTTC. Protein: CAISEGDRAEGYTF.

J is TRBJ2-2 and V is TRBV2; a possible D gene is TRBD1 (6 bases). Looked up from germline, CDR1 is SNHLY and CDR2 is FYNNEI. This CDR3 has 16 amino acids. V was pared by 4 bases and J by 2 bases, with 14 bases between. In nucleotides, the CDR3 is TGTGCCAGCAGTGGCGGACAGAGGGGAAACACCGGGGAGCTGTTTTTT. This sequence encodes CASSGGQRGNTGELFF.

The genes are TRBV6-5 and TRBJ1-6, with TRBD1 as a possible D gene (6 bases). The CDR3 runs 15 residues. Germline V gives CDR1 MNHEY, CDR2 SVGAGI. V lost 2 bases to trimming and J lost 2 bases, with 7 bases between them. CDR3 in amino acids: CASSYGTTYNSPLHF. CDR3 nucleotides: TGTGCCAGCAGTTACGGGACAACCTATAATTCACCCCTCCACTTT.

The chain employs TRBV9 and TRBJ1-1; 7 nucleotides line up with TRBD1. The CDR3 has 17 amino acids. V shed 0 bases, J shed 2 bases, and the junction held 10 bases outside the gene matches. Germline values: CDR1 SGDLS, CDR2 YYNGEE. The CDR3, as DNA: TGTGCCAGCAGCGTAGTACAAGGGGGCATTGTAAACACTGAAGCTTTCTTT. Translated, it gives CASSVVQGGIVNTEAFF.

In the case of this clone: Other DNA sequences from this sample encode an identical CDR3 as well. The chain recombines TRBV5-6 with TRBJ2-7; TRBD1 matches 7 bases. The V gene's germline CDR1 is SGHDT and CDR2 YYEEEE. The CDR3 contains 13 residues. Germline trimming cut 1 base from V and 2 bases from J; bases unmatched to any gene: 0. CDR3 sequence (DNA): TGTGCCAGCAGCTTGACAGGGGCCTACGAGCAGTACTTC. Its protein is CASSLTGAYEQYF. Combining the CDR3 with reference TRBV5-6 and TRBJ2-7 gives the whole variable domain DAGVTQSPTHLIKTRGQQVTLRCSPKSGHDTVSWYQQALGQGPQFIFQYYEEEERQRGNFPDRFSGHQFPNYSSELNVNALLLGDSALYLCASSLTGAYEQYFGPGTRLTVT.

V is TRBV6-5 and J is TRBJ1-2; the match to TRBD1 covers 7 bases. Losses at the gene ends were 5 bases for V and 6 bases for J; bases not matched to a gene: 6. CDR1 MNHEY and CDR2 SVGAGI come from the germline V gene. This CDR3 spans 13 amino acids. CDR3 amino acids: CASSRQGKDGYTF. The CDR3 DNA is TGTGCCAGCAGTAGACAGGGAAAAGATGGCTACACCTTC.

This clone was seen only a few times. This rearrangement joins TRBV30 to TRBJ1-1; no definite D call. The CDR3 spans 16 residues. Trimming left V 2 bases short and J 0 bases short, with 16 bases between. Germline values: CDR1 GTSNPN, CDR2 SVGIG (reference sequence). Here the CDR3 reads CAWSPSRGGVNTEAFF. CDR3 sequence (DNA): TGTGCCTGGAGTCCCTCCCGGGGAGGCGTGAACACTGAAGCTTTCTTT.

Details on this clone: The sample carries other DNA sequences with the same CDR3. The chain combines TRBV2 with TRBJ1-5, with 7 positions matching TRBD1. V shed 4 bases and J 4 bases; nucleotides not matched to a gene: 1. Germline CDR1 and CDR2: SNHLY and FYNNEI. The CDR3 contains 13 residues. The CDR3 bases are TGTGCCAGCAGTGCGGGACAGAATCAGCCCCAGCATTTT. Residues: CASSAGQNQPQHF.

This sequence joins TRBV30 and TRBJ2-7, with a tentative D call TRBD1 (5 bases). CDR3 size: 13 residues. Germline V CDR1 and CDR2: GTSNPN, SVGIG (reference sequence). The V end was cut by 2 bases, the J end by 3 bases, with 11 bases between. CDR3 loop: CAWSSRVFYEQYF. CDR3 DNA: TGTGCCTGGAGTTCCAGGGTTTTCTACGAGCAGTACTTC.

This clone occurred a few times. The chain combines TRBV7-6 with TRBJ2-1; D is unclear. CDR1 and CDR2 (germline): SGHVS, FNYEAQ. Trimming removed 5 bases from V and 0 bases from J, with 14 bases in between. This CDR3 spans 16 amino acids. This CDR3 is CASSPNTASSYNEQFF. Here the CDR3 DNA reads TGTGCCAGCAGCCCTAATACAGCAAGCTCCTACAATGAGCAGTTCTTC.

The chain couples TRBV28 to TRBJ1-5; perhaps TRBD1 as D (5 bases). This CDR3 spans 16 amino acids. CDR1 MDHEN and CDR2 SYDVKM come from the germline V gene. V was cut by 3 bases and J by 2 bases, with 14 bases left in between. The CDR3 DNA sequence: TGTGCCAGCAGTTTCGGGGGGGGGATGGGCAATCAGCCCCAGCATTTT. As protein: CASSFGGGMGNQPQHF.

This clone came up a few times. The chain links TRBV7-8 to TRBJ1-1; possibly TRBD1 for D (5 bases). The CDR3 loop spans 14 amino acids. The germline V gene has CDR1 SGHVS and CDR2 FQNEAQ. The ends were cut back, 5 bases at V and 3 bases at J, with 13 bases in the middle. CDR3 in amino acids: CASSPKGFDTEAFF. The CDR3 DNA reads as TGTGCCAGCAGCCCAAAGGGGTTCGACACTGAAGCTTTCTTT.

This clone came up a few times. The gene calls are TRBV11-2 and TRBJ1-6; D is possibly TRBD1 (6 bases). The ends were cut back, 6 bases at V and 11 bases at J, with 14 bases in the middle. CDR1 and CDR2 from the germline V gene are SGHAT and FQNNGV. The CDR3 extends over 13 amino acids. CDR3 coding DNA: TGTGCCAGCAGGGAACAGGGAAGGCCACCCCTCCACTTT. This encodes CASREQGRPPLHF. The variable domain in full, completed from reference TRBV11-2 and TRBJ1-6, reads EAGVAQSPRYKIIEKRQSVAFWCNPISGHATLYWYQQILGQGPKLLIQFQNNGVVDDSQLPKDRFSAERLKGVDSTLKIQPAKLEDSAVYLCASREQGRPPLHFGNGTRLTVT.

The chain links TRBV19 to TRBJ1-2, with a weak D call TRBD1 (6 bases). The CDR3 spans 14 residues. Germline CDR1 LNHDA, CDR2 SQIVND (reference sequence). With 2 bases removed from V and 3 bases from J, the gap between germline ends came to 10 bases. The CDR3 sequence is CASSILGAYYGYTF. Written as DNA, the CDR3 is TGTGCCAGTAGTATATTGGGGGCGTACTATGGCTACACCTTC.

The chain employs TRBV19 and TRBJ1-2; D call uncertain. The CDR3 loop spans 15 amino acids. Trimming stripped 3 bases from V and 0 bases from J, with 11 bases between. CDR1 and CDR2 from the germline V gene are LNHDA and SQIVND (reference sequence). The CDR3 protein is CASSIQAGANYGYTF. The CDR3, as DNA: TGTGCCAGTAGTATCCAGGCGGGAGCTAACTATGGCTACACCTTC. The complete variable domain, with remaining parts taken from reference TRBV19 and TRBJ1-2, reads DGGITQSPKYLFRKEGQNVTLSCEQNLNHDAMYWYRQDPGQGLRLIYYSQIVNDFQKGDIAEGYSVSREKKESFPLTVTSAQKNPTAFYLCASSIQAGANYGYTFGSGTRLTVV.